These 11 T cell receptor beta chains came from one sample sequenced in a study of shared clonotypes between healthy human individuals. The table came from immunoSEQ multiplex PCR; TCRdb's copy has only in-frame clones and leaves some out. The repertoire has hundreds of thousands of clones, under 80% of them found once; the top ten carry about 1.7%. What was sequenced was memory CD4+ T cells sorted from blood. Stated subset: CD45RA-negative fraction. The receptors come from a woman younger than 45 in good health.

The chain employs TRBV7-9 and TRBJ2-7; 7 nucleotides match TRBD2. The CDR3 sequence is 15 residues long. Germline-derived CDR1 and CDR2 are SEHNR and FQNEAQ (reference sequence). V lost 1 base, J lost 2 bases, and 5 bases stayed unmatched. The CDR3 is CASSLEWGGAYEQYF. Here the CDR3 DNA reads TGTGCCAGCAGCTTAGAGTGGGGGGGAGCCTACGAGCAGTACTTC.

The sample holds a few counts of this clone. The V and J genes are TRBV29-1 and TRBJ1-1; D gene unclear. Trimming cost V 7 bases and J 6 bases, with 15 bases left between them. This CDR3 has 12 residues. Germline assignment: CDR1 SQVTM and CDR2 ANQGSEA. In DNA form, the CDR3 reads TGCAGCGCTACCAGTTTAACGTCTGAAGCTTTCTTT. Translating gives CSATSLTSEAFF.

Written as DNA, the CDR3 is TGTGCCAGCAGTGGTAGCGGGAGCACAGATACGCAGTATTTT. Protein: CASSGSGSTDTQYF. The gene calls are TRBV6-1 and TRBJ2-3; 7 nucleotides align to TRBD2. The V gene end was trimmed by 4 bases and the J gene end by 0 bases; junction bases not matched to a gene: 1. This CDR3 has 14 amino acids. The germline gives CDR1 MNHNS, CDR2 SASEGT.

The chain couples TRBV6-5 to TRBJ1-5; D is unresolved. Germline V gives CDR1 MNHEY, CDR2 SVGAGI. The CDR3 runs 13 residues. With 2 bases removed from V and 5 bases from J, the gap between germline ends came to 7 bases. The DNA for the CDR3 is TGTGCCAGCAGTTACAACGGCGATCAGCCCCAGCATTTT. The encoded protein is CASSYNGDQPQHF.

This chain links TRBV5-1 with TRBJ1-2; no clear D. Trimming took off 1 base at V and 6 bases at J, with 10 bases between the two ends. The CDR3 covers 13 residues. Germline CDR1 is SGHRS and CDR2 is YFSETQ. This chain's CDR3 is CASSLLTFDGYTF. The CDR3 bases are TGCGCCAGCAGCTTGTTGACATTTGATGGCTACACCTTC.

Only a few counts were recorded for this clone. The V and J genes are TRBV28 and TRBJ2-6; D call uncertain. Germline loops: CDR1 MDHEN, CDR2 SYDVKM. The CDR3 is made up of 14 amino acids. Trimming pared 7 bases from V and 0 bases from J, leaving 7 bases between. CDR3: CASTVRSGANVLTF. Here the CDR3 DNA reads TGTGCCAGCACAGTTCGCTCTGGGGCCAACGTCCTGACTTTC.

The chain employs TRBV2 and TRBJ1-5; D not resolved. The CDR3 runs 14 residues. Trimming stripped 1 base from V and 4 bases from J, with 8 bases between. Germline CDR1 SNHLY, CDR2 FYNNEI. The CDR3 protein is CASSEVARNQPQHF. The CDR3 region has the DNA TGTGCCAGCAGTGAAGTGGCCCGAAATCAGCCCCAGCATTTT.

This chain joins TRBV28 and TRBJ2-3, with D hard to call. Germline-derived CDR1 and CDR2 are MDHEN and SYDVKM. The CDR3 is 14 amino acids. V was cut by 4 bases and J by 3 bases, with 11 bases left in between. The CDR3 DNA is TGTGCCAGCAGTTCCAAGATGGGTACAGATACGCAGTATTTT. Encoded protein: CASSSKMGTDTQYF.

J is TRBJ1-6 and V is TRBV15; weak D call: TRBD1 (5 bases). V lost 1 base, J lost 5 bases, and 9 bases lay in between. CDR1 is LNHNV, CDR2 YYDKDF, per germline (reference sequence). The CDR3 covers 15 residues. The CDR3 is CATSRAPRDNSPLHF. CDR3 bases: TGTGCCACCAGCAGAGCCCCCAGGGATAATTCACCCCTCCACTTT.

The rearrangement uses TRBV28 and TRBJ2-5, with 9 bases identical to TRBD1. The end of the DNA aligns better with TRBJ2-7, so the J call may be wrong. The CDR3 totals 17 residues. Germline-derived CDR1 and CDR2 are MDHEN and SYDVKM. The CDR3 DNA reads as TGTGCCAGCAGTCCGCCACTGGGACAGGGACCCTCCTACGAGCAGTACTTC. Amino acid sequence: CASSPPLGQGPSYEQYF.

This clone was seen only a few times. V is TRBV29-1 and J is TRBJ2-3, with 8 nucleotides matching TRBD2. Germline V gene data show CDR1 as SQVTM and CDR2 as ANQGSEA. This CDR3 has 18 residues. The ends lost 7 bases at V and 2 bases at J; junction bases unmatched: 20. CDR3 sequence reads: CSAEGAIVRTSPTDTQYF. CDR3 bases: TGCAGCGCCGAGGGTGCGATAGTTCGGACTAGCCCCACAGATACGCAGTATTTT.